The count of the clone carrying this T cell receptor beta chain is one. Trimming shortened V by 6 bases and J by 10 bases, and 13 bases separated the two germline ends. CDR3 length equals 11 residues. Germline V gene sequence: CDR1 MDHEN, CDR2 SYDVKM. The data originate from a study of blood T cell repertoires in COVID-19. Recovered Cohort 3 donors showed two negative PCRs, clearance, or symptom resolution. The protocol was immunoSEQ multiplex PCR, while the TCRdb copy is restricted to in-frame clones and leaves out a portion. The sample shows 300,000 to 400,000 clones, 89% of them seen only once. This chain connects TRBV28 to TRBJ2-7; weak D call: TRBD1 (6 bases). The sample was PBMCs or T cells enriched from blood (not recorded which). The receptor was derived from a man aged 60-69 years who had recovered from COVID-19. CDR3 in amino acids: CASSSRQVQYF. For the CDR3, the DNA is TGTGCCAGCAGCTCGAGACAGGTTCAGTACTTC.